The clone carrying this TCR beta chain was seen once. The sample belongs to a study of T cell responses to AZD1222 COVID-19 vaccine. Assay: immunoSEQ multiplex PCR; the TCRdb copy retains only in-frame clones and omits some. The data show about 47,000 clones, about four fifths seen once. With 6 bases removed from V and 2 bases from J, the gap between germline ends came to 20 bases. In germline, CDR1 is KGHDR, CDR2 SFDVKD. The CDR3 totals 17 residues. This TCR was sampled from an adult who received the MenACWY meningococcal vaccine as a control. V is TRBV24-1 and J is TRBJ2-3; D assignment may be TRBD1 or TRBD2 (5 bases each). Sequencing used peripheral blood, obtained 28 days after the second dose of the MenACWY control vaccine. CDR3 nucleotide sequence: TGTGCCACCAGTCCCCGGCCGAGGGGATTAGACACAGATACGCAGTATTTT. Its translation is CATSPRPRGLDTDTQYF.